This entry features one T cell receptor beta chain sequence. What it binds is unknown. This sample was included in a study of cytotoxic CD8 clonotypes in ibrutinib-treated CLL. Notes on the study in general: With treatment, public clonotypes, which were uncommon, either contracted or remained stable.

Depth targeted 1 in 200,000 to 1 in 1 million T cells, averaging around 10x coverage per clonotype. TCRdb keeps only in-frame clones here, not all; method: immunoSEQ multiplex PCR. Of around 250,000 clones in the sample, under 80% were seen once. The CDR3 runs 19 residues. CDR1 and CDR2 (germline): SNHLY, FYNNEI. Trimming at V came to 8 bases and at J to 3 bases, leaving 20 bases not matched to a gene. The chain couples TRBV2 to TRBJ2-3; 10 positions agree with TRBD2. The material was PBMCs, obtained after 24 months of ibrutinib treatment. The source is a human donor with chronic lymphocytic leukemia. CDR3 sequence: CASSGPAGGAGGWTDTQYF. The CDR3 nucleotides are TGTGCCAGCTCAGGACCGGCGGGGGGAGCGGGAGGGTGGACAGATACGCAGTATTTT.